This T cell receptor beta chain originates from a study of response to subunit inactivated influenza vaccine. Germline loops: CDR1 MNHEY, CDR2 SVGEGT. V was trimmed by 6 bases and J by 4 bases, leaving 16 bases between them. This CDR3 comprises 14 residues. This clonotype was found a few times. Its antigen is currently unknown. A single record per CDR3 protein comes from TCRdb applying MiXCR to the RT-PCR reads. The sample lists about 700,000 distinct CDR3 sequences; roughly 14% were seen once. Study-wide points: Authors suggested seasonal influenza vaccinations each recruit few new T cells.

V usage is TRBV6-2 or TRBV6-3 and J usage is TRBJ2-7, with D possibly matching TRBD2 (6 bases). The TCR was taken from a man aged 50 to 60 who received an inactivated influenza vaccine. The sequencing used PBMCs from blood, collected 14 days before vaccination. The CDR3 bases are TGTGCCAGCAGATCCCCCGCGGGAACATACGAGCAGTACTTC. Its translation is CASRSPAGTYEQYF.